This record covers a single TCR beta chain. Its target is not known. Germline and junction disagree at one end, which may indicate a read error. Researchers collected around 10 milliliters of peripheral blood from every single donor. A second PCR of 7 to 11 cycles used a sample-barcoded 5' primer and a J-beta primer mix. Every cDNA molecule bore a tag from a template-switch adaptor containing 12 random nucleotides. TCRdb re-called the 5' RACE reads with MiXCR, one entry per CDR3 protein. This sample has 1.5 million to 2 million distinct CDR3 sequences, with 28% found just once. This record belongs to a study of blood T cells in healthy people across ages. Overall study findings and caveats: Unsorted PBMCs blocked a conclusive comparison of naive and antigen-experienced cells.

Germline V gene sequence: CDR1 SEHNR, CDR2 FQNEAQ (reference sequence). The CDR3 consists of 15 residues. The rearrangement links TRBV7-9 to TRBJ2-1; TRBD1 aligns across 7 bases. The sequence was collected from a woman in her 30s in good health. Sequenced sample: blood. This CDR3 reads CASSFRDSSYNEQCF. CDR3 DNA sequence: TGTGCCAGCAGCTTTCGGGACAGTTCCTACAATGAGCAGTGCTTC.